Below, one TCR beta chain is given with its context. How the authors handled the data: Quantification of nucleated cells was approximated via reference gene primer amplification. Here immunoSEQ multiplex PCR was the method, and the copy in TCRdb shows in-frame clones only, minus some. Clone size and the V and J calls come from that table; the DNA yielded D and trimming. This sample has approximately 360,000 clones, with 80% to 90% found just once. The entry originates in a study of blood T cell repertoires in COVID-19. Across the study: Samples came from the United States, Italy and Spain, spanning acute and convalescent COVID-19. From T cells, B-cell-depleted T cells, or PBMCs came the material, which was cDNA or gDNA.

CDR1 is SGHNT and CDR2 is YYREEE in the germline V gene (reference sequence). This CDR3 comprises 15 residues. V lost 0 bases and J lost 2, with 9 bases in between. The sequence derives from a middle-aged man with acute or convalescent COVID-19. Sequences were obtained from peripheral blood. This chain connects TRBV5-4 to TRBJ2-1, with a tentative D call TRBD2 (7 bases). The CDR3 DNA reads TGTGCCAGCAGCTTGGGCGGGGGCACCTACAATGAGCAGTTCTTC. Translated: CASSLGGGTYNEQFF.